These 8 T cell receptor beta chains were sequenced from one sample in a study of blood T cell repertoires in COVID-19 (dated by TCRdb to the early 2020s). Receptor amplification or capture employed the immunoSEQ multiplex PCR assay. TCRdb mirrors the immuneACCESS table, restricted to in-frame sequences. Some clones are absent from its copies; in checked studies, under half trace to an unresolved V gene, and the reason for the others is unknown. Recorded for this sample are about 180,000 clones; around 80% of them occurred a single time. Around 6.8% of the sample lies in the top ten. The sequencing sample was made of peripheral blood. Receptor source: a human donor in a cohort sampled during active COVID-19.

The CDR3 sequence is CASSSRSNRVHEQFF. DNA for the CDR3: TGTGCCAGCAGCTCCAGAAGTAACAGGGTTCATGAGCAGTTCTTC. The chain is built from TRBV6-2 or TRBV6-3 and TRBJ2-1, with D maybe TRBD1 (6 bases). The length of the CDR3 is 15 residues. The V end was cut by 6 bases, the J end by 8 bases, with 20 bases between. The germline V gene encodes CDR1 MNHEY and CDR2 SVGEGT.

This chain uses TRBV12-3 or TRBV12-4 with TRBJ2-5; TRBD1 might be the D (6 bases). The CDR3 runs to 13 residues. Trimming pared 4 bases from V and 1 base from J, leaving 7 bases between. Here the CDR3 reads CASSWDIQETQYF. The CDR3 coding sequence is TGTGCCAGCAGTTGGGACATCCAAGAGACCCAGTACTTC.

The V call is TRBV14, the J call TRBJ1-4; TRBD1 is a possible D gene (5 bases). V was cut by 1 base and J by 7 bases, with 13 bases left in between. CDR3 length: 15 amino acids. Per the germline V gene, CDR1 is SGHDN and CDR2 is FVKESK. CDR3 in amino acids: CASSQAGYQSEKLFF. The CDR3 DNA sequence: TGTGCCAGCAGCCAAGCAGGGTATCAGAGTGAAAAACTGTTTTTT. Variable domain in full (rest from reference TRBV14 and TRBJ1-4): EAGVTQFPSHSVIEKGQTVTLRCDPISGHDNLYWYRRVMGKEIKFLLHFVKESKQDESGMPNNRFLAERTGGTYSTLKVQPAELEDSGVYFCASSQAGYQSEKLFFGSGTQLSVL.

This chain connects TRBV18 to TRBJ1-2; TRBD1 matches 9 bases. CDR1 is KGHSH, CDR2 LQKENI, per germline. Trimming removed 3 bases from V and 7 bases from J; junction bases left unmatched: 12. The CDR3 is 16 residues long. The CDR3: CASSPTGTGGFFGYTF. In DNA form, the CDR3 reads TGTGCCAGCTCACCGACCGGTACAGGGGGCTTTTTTGGCTACACCTTC. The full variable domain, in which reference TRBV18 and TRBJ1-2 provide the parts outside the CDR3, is NAGVMQNPRHLVRRRGQEARLRCSPMKGHSHVYWYRQLPEEGLKFMVYLQKENIIDESGMPKERFSAEFPKEGPSILRIQQVVRGDSAAYFCASSPTGTGGFFGYTFGSGTRLTVV.

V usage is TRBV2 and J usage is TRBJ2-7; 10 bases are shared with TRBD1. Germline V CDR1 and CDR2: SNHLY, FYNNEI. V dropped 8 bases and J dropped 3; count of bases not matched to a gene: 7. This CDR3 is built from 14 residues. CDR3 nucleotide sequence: TGTGCCAGCGGGGTTGGGACAGGGGTCTACGAGCAGTACTTC. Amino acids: CASGVGTGVYEQYF.

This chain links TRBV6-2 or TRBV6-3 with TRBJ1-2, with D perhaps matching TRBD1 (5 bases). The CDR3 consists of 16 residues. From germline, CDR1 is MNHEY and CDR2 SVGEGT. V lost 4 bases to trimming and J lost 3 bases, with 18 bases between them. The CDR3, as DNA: TGTGCCAGCAGTTCCACCAGGGCGGAGCAGGACTATGGCTACACCTTC. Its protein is CASSSTRAEQDYGYTF.

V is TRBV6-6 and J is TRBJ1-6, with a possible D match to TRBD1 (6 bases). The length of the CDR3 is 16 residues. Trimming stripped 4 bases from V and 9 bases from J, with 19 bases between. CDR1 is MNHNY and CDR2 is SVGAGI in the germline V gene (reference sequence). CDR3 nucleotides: TGTGCCAGCAGTTCTACGGCCCCCGCGACAGGTTCACCCCTCCACTTT. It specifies CASSSTAPATGSPLHF.

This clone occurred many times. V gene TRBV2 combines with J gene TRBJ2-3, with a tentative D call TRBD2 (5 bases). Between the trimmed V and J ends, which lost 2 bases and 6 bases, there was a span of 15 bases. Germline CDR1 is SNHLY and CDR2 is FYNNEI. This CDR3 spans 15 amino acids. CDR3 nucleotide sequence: TGTGCCAGCAGTGAATCAAAAGGGCGGGCGGATACGCAGTATTTT. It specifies CASSESKGRADTQYF.